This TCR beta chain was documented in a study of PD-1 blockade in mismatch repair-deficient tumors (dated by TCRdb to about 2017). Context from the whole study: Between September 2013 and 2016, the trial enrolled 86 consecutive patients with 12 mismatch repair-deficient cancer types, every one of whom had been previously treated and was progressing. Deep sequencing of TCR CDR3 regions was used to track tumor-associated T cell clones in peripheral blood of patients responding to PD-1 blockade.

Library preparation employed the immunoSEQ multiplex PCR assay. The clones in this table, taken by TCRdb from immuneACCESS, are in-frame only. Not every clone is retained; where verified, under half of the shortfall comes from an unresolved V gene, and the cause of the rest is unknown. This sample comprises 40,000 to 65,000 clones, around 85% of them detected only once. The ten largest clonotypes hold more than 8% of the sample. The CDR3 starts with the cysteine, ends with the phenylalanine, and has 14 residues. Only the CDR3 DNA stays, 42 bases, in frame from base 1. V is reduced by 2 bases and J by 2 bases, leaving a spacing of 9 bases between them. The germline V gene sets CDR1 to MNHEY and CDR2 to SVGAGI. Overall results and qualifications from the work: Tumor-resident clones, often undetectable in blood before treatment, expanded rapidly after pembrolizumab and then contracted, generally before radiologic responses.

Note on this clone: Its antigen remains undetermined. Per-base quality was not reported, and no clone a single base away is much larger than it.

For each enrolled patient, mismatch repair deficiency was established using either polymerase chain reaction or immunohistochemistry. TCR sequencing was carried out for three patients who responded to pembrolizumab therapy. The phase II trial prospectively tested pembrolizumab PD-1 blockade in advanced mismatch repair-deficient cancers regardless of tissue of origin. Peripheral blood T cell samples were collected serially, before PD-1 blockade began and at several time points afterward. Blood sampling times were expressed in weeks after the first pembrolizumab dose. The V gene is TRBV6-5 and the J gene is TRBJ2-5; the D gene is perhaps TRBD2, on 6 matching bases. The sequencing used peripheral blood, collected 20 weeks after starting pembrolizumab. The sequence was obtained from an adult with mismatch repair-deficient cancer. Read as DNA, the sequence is TGTGCCAGCAGTTACGGGGACTCACAAGAGACCCAGTACTTC. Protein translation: CASSYGDSQETQYF.